These T cell receptor beta chains were read from a single sample in a study of control samples from healthy donors and cancer patients. Here immunoSEQ multiplex PCR was the method, and the copy in TCRdb shows in-frame clones only, minus some. The sample records about 180,000 clones, around 89% being singletons. Specimen: blood. Source of these receptors: a woman aged 45-65 years in good health. The CDR3 runs from the conserved cysteine through the conserved F or W. The D gene is left open where the match is weak. Some rows have no size entry. The others give once, few or many, or a class for an expanded clone.

j_call | v_call | d_call | clone_size | cdr3_aa | cdr3_nt
TRBJ1-2 | TRBV2 | . | . | CASSNQGRIYGYTF | TGTGCCAGCAGTAATCAGGGGAGGATCTATGGCTACACCTTC
TRBJ2-3 | TRBV9 | TRBD2 | once | CASSGAGGHRDTQYF | TGTGCCAGCAGCGGAGCGGGGGGGCACAGGGATACGCAGTATTTT
TRBJ1-2 | TRBV28 | . | once | CASSYGAGVSGYTF | TGTGCCAGCAGTTACGGGGCGGGGGTCTCTGGCTACACCTTC
TRBJ2-1 | TRBV20-1 | TRBD2 | . | CSASGETSGPYNEQFF | TGCAGTGCTAGTGGCGAAACTAGCGGACCCTACAATGAGCAGTTCTTC
TRBJ1-2 | TRBV19 | TRBD1 | . | CASSIGVRGRVADGYTF | TGTGCCAGTAGTATCGGTGTCAGGGGGCGGGTAGCAGATGGCTACACCTTC
TRBJ2-1 | TRBV7-6 | TRBD2 | once | CASSPPGLADNEQFF | TGTGCCAGCAGCCCCCCGGGACTAGCGGACAATGAGCAGTTCTTC
TRBJ2-7 | TRBV9 | . | . | CASSVGDSHYEQYF | TGTGCCAGCAGCGTAGGTGACAGTCACTACGAGCAGTACTTC
TRBJ2-1 | TRBV6-2/TRBV6-3 | TRBD2 | . | CASSYSRTSGRAEDEQFF | TGTGCCAGCAGTTACTCGCGGACTAGCGGGAGGGCTGAAGATGAGCAGTTCTTC
TRBJ2-7 | TRBV7-9 | . | . | CASSEGPYEQYF | TGTGCCAGCAGCGAAGGGCCGTACGAGCAGTACTTC
TRBJ2-5 | TRBV6-4 | TRBD1 | once | CASSDRQGTGVEETQYF | TGTGCCAGCAGTGACAGGCAAGGCACAGGGGTTGAAGAGACCCAGTACTTC